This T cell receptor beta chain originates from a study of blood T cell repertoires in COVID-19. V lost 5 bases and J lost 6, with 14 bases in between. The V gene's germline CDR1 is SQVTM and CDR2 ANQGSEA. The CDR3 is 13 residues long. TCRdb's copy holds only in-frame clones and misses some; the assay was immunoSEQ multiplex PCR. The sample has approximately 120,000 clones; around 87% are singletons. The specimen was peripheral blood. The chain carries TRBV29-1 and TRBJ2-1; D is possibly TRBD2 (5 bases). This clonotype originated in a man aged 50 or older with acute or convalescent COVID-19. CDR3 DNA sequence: TGCAGCGTTAGAGGCAACGGGATCAATGAGCAGTTCTTC. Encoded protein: CSVRGNGINEQFF.